The entry below gives a single T cell receptor (beta chain) sequence along with its context. Its matching antigen is unknown. These data are taken from a study of T cells in localized non-small cell lung cancer. Notes on the study in general: Adjacent lung was found to contain a median roughly 58 of the top 100 tumor clones.

Trimming removed 5 bases at V and 0 bases at J, with 1 base between. The CDR3 spans 11 residues. Germline assignment: CDR1 MGHDK and CDR2 SYGVNS. Sequencing used immunoSEQ multiplex PCR; TCRdb keeps in-frame clones, though not all of them. The table has approximately 12,000 clones, around 80% seen once. The material sequenced was peripheral blood, taken before any cancer treatment. This chain links TRBV25-1 with TRBJ1-1; D is unclear. This clonotype originated in a male donor at least 60 years old with stage I lung adenocarcinoma. The CDR3 protein is CASSLNTEAFF. The DNA for the CDR3 is TGTGCCAGCAGTTTGAACACTGAAGCTTTCTTT.